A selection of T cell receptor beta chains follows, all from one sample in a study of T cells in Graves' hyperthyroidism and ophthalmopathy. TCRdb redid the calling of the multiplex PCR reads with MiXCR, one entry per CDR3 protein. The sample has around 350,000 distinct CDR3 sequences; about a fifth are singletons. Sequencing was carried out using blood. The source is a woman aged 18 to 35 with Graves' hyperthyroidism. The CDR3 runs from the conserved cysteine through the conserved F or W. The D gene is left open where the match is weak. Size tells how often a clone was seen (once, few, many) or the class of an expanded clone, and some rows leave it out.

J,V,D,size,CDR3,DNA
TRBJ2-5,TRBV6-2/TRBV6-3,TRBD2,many,CASSSYRDYVQETQYF,TGTGCCAGCAGTTCCTACCGGGACTACGTTCAAGAGACCCAGTACTTC
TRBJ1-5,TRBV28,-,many,CASLRGRNQPQHF,TGTGCCAGCCTTCGAGGGCGCAATCAGCCCCAGCATTTT
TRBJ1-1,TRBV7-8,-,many,CASSRGISRDTEAFF,TGTGCCAGCAGCCGAGGAATCTCTCGGGACACTGAAGCTTTCTTT
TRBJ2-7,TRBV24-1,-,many,CATSDSLESEVYEQYF,TGTGCCACCAGTGATTCCCTGGAAAGCGAGGTCTACGAGCAGTACTTC
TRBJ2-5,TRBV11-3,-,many,CASSYMGETQYF,TGTGCCAGCAGTTACATGGGGGAGACCCAGTACTTC
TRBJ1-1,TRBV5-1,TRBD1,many,CASSLVSRGPTEAFF,TGCGCCAGCAGCTTGGTAAGCAGGGGGCCCACTGAAGCTTTCTTT
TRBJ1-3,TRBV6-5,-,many,CASSYSRRLSGNTIYF,TGTGCCAGCAGTTACTCGAGACGGCTCTCTGGAAACACCATATATTTT
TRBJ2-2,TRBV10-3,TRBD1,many,CAISPGQGHTGELFF,TGTGCCATCAGCCCGGGACAGGGGCACACCGGGGAGCTGTTTTTT
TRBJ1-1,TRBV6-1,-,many,CASRVGLNTEAFF,TGTGCCAGCAGAGTCGGACTGAACACTGAAGCTTTCTTT
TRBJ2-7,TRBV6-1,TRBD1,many,CASRNPWGQGRYEQYF,TGTGCCAGCAGAAATCCTTGGGGACAGGGTCGCTACGAGCAGTACTTC
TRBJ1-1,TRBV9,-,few,CASSASRANTEAFF,TGTGCCAGCAGCGCCTCGAGGGCTAACACTGAAGCTTTCTTT
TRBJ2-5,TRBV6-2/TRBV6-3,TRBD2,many,CASSWEGMETQYF,TGTGCCAGCAGTTGGGAGGGTATGGAGACCCAGTACTTC
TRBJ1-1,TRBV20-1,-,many,CSAREGRANFGEAFF,TGCAGTGCTAGAGAGGGCAGGGCAAATTTTGGTGAAGCTTTCTTT
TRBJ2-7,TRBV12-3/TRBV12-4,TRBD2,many,CASSRPGLATYEQYF,TGTGCCAGCAGCCGTCCCGGACTAGCCACCTACGAGCAGTACTTC
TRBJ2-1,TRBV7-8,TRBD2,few,CASSLGGAFNEQFF,TGTGCCAGCAGCCTCGGGGGGGCCTTCAATGAGCAGTTCTTC
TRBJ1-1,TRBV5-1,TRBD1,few,CASSARTGAGTEAFF,TGCGCCAGCAGCGCCCGGACAGGGGCAGGCACTGAAGCTTTCTTT
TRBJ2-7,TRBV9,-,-,CASSVANGYEQYF,TGTGCCAGCAGCGTAGCTAACGGCTACGAGCAGTACTTC
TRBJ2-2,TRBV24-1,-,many,CATSAAPGELFF,TGTGCCACCAGTGCGGCACCCGGGGAGCTGTTTTTT
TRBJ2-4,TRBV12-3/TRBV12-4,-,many,CASSLGRRNIQYF,TGTGCCAGCAGTTTAGGACGGAGGAACATTCAGTACTTC
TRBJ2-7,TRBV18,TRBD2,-,CASSPPAGGDHEQYF,TGTGCCAGCTCACCCCCGGCGGGGGGAGATCACGAGCAGTACTTC
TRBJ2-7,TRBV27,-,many,CASSLVTGRDEQYF,TGTGCCAGCAGTTTGGTAACGGGCCGCGACGAGCAGTACTTC
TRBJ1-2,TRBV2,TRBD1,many,CASSGTGDYGYTF,TGTGCCAGCAGTGGGACAGGGGACTATGGCTACACCTTC
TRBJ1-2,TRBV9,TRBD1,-,CASSVRDRAYGYTF,TGTGCCAGCAGCGTTCGCGACAGGGCTTATGGCTACACCTTC
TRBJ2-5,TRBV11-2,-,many,CASSRGASEETQYF,TGTGCCAGCAGCAGGGGGGCGAGCGAAGAGACCCAGTACTTC
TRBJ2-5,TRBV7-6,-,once,CASSPIGGVYGETQYF,TGTGCCAGCAGCCCTATCGGGGGAGTGTACGGGGAGACCCAGTACTTC
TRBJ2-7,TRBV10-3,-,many,CAISPDRYNEQYF,TGTGCCATCAGTCCTGACAGGTACAACGAGCAGTACTTC
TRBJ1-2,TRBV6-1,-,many,CASSGGRTYGYTF,TGTGCTTCATCGGGGGGTAGGACCTATGGCTACACCTTC
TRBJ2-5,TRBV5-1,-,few,CASSLEDSKETQYF,TGCGCCAGCAGCTTGGAGGACTCCAAAGAGACCCAGTACTTC
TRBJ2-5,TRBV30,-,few,CAWTPRRETQYF,TGTGCCTGGACTCCAAGACGGGAGACCCAGTACTTC
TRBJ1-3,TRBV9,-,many,CASSVVAEIGNTIYF,TGTGCCAGCAGCGTAGTTGCGGAGATCGGCAACACCATATATTTT
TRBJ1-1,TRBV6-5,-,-,CASSYSTLSPEAFF,TGTGCCAGCAGTTACTCTACCCTGAGCCCTGAAGCTTTCTTT
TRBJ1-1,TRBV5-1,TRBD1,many,CASSDAYRGLRNTEAFF,TGCGCCAGCAGCGATGCTTACAGGGGGTTAAGAAACACTGAAGCTTTCTTT
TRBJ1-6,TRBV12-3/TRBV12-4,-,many,CASGRFDYNSPLHF,TGTGCCAGCGGGAGGTTTGACTATAATTCACCCCTCCACTTT
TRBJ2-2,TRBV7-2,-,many,CASSLGAGVIAGELFF,TGTGCCAGCAGCTTAGGCGCAGGGGTTATCGCCGGGGAGCTGTTTTTT
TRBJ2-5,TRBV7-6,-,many,CASSLLAEQETQYF,TGTGCCAGCAGCTTATTGGCAGAGCAAGAGACCCAGTACTTC
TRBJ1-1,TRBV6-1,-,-,CASRTGQAFF,TGTGCCAGCAGGACAGGCCAAGCTTTCTTT
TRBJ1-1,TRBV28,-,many,CASITPGNGNTEAFF,TGTGCCAGCATCACCCCGGGAAATGGAAACACTGAAGCTTTCTTT
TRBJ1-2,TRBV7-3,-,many,CASSFGEGYGYTF,TGTGCCAGCAGCTTCGGGGAGGGCTATGGCTACACCTTC
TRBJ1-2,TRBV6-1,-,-,CASTDMGNPTGRYGYTF,TGTGCCAGCACCGACATGGGCAATCCTACAGGGAGGTATGGCTACACCTTC
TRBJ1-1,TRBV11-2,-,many,CASSRPSSDSLNTEAFF,TGTGCCAGCAGCCGCCCCTCGAGCGACAGCCTGAACACTGAAGCTTTCTTT
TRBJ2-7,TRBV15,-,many,CATSRDPAPGHATYEQYF,TGTGCCACCAGCAGAGATCCCGCGCCCGGGCACGCAACCTACGAGCAGTACTTC
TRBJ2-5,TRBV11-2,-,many,CASSENGQETQYF,TGTGCCAGCAGCGAGAACGGCCAAGAGACCCAGTACTTC
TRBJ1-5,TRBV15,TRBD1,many,CATSTWTGAGQPQHF,TGTGCCACCAGCACGTGGACAGGGGCTGGTCAGCCCCAGCATTTT
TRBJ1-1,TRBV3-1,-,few,CASSQEKGVATEAFF,TGTGCCAGCAGCCAAGAAAAGGGGGTGGCTACTGAAGCTTTCTTT
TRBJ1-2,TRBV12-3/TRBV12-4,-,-,CASSLVRDGIGYTF,TGTGCCAGCAGTTTAGTAAGGGACGGCATCGGCTACACCTTC
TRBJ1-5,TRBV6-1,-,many,CASRGLNNQPQHF,TGTGCCAGCAGGGGGCTCAACAATCAGCCCCAGCATTTT
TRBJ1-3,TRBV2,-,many,CASTIWVSGNTIYF,TGTGCCAGCACCATCTGGGTCTCTGGAAACACCATATATTTT
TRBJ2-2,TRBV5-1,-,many,CASSMTGELFF,TGCGCCAGCAGCATGACCGGGGAGCTGTTTTTT